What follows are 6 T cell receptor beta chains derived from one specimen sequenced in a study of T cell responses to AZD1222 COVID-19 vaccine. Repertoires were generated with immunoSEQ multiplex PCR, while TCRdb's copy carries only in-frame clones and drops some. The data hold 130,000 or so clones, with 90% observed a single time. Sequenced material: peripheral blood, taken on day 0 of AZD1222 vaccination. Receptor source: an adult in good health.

CDR3 nucleotides: TGTGCCAGTAGTATGGCCTTAGCGGTCCTGTACGAGCAGTACTTC. Protein: CASSMALAVLYEQYF. The rearrangement links TRBV19 to TRBJ2-7, with a weak D call TRBD2 (6 bases). Germline V gene sequence: CDR1 LNHDA, CDR2 SQIVND (reference sequence). V shed 3 bases and J shed 4 bases, with 16 bases lying between them. The CDR3 has 15 amino acids.

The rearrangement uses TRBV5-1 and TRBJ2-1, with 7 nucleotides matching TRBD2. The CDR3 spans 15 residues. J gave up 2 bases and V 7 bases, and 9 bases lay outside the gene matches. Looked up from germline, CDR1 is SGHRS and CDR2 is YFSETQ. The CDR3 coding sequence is TGCGCCAGCGGGCTTTCTAGCGGAGCCTACAATGAGCAGTTCTTC. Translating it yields CASGLSSGAYNEQFF. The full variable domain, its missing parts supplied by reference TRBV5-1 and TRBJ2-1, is KAGVTQTPRYLIKTRGQQVTLSCSPISGHRSVSWYQQTPGQGLQFLFEYFSETQRNKGNFPGRFSGRQFSNSRSEMNVSTLELGDSALYLCASGLSSGAYNEQFFGPGTRLTVL.

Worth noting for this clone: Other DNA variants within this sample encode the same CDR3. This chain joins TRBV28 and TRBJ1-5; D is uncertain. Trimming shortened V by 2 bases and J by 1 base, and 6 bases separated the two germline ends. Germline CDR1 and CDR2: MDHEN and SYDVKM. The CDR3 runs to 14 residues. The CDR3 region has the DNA TGTGCCAGCAGTTTACTGGGGAGCAATCAGCCCCAGCATTTT. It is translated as CASSLLGSNQPQHF.

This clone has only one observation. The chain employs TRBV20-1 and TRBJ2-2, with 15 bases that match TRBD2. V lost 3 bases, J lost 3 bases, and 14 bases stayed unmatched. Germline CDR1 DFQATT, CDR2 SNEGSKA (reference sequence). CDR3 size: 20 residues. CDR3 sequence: CSASNLAGLAGGPHTGELFF. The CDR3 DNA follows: TGCAGTGCTAGTAACCTCGCCGGACTAGCGGGAGGGCCCCACACCGGGGAGCTGTTTTTT.

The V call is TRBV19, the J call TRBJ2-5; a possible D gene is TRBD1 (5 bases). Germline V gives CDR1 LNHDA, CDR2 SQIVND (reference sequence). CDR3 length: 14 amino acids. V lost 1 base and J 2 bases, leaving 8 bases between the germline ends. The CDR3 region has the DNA TGTGCCAGTAGTATAGGCTCAGGGCAAGAGACCCAGTACTTC. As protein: CASSIGSGQETQYF.

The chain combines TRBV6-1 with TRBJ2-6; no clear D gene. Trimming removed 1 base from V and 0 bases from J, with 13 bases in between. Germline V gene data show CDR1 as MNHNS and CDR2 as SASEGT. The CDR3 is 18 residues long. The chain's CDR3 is CASSEGRRLSSGANVLTF. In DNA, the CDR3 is TGTGCCAGCAGTGAAGGGCGGAGATTAAGCTCTGGGGCCAACGTCCTGACTTTC.